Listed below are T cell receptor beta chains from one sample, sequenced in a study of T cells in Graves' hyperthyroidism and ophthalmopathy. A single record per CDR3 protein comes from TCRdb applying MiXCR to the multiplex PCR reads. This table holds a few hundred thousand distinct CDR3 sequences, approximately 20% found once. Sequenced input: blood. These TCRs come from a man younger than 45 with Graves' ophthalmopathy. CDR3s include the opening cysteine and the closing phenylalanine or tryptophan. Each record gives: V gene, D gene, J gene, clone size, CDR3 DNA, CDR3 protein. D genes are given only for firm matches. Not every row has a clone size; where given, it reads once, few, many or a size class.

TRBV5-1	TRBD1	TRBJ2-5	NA	TGCGCCAGCAGCAGCGGACAGGGGGCAGAGACCCAGTACTTC	CASSSGQGAETQYF
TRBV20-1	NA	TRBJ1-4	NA	TGCAGTGCTAGAGCGGGTTGGCGTGACAGGTTTGATATAGGTGAAAAACTGTTTTTT	CSARAGWRDRFDIGEKLFF
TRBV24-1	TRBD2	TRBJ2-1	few	TGTGCCACCCAACCCCTAGCGGGAGGATCCAATGAGCAGTTCTTC	CATQPLAGGSNEQFF
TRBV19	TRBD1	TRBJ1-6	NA	TGTGCCACCAAGGGGGCATGGAATTCACCCCTCCACTTT	CATKGAWNSPLHF
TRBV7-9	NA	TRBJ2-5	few	TGTGCCAGCAGCTTACTAGGGGATGCGACCCAGTACTTC	CASSLLGDATQYF
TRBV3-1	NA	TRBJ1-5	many	TGTGCCAGCAGCCAAGTAGGGCATCAGCCCCAGCATTTT	CASSQVGHQPQHF
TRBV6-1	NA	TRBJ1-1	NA	TGTGCCAGCACCCGTCACCTGACCATGAACACTGAAGCTTTCTTT	CASTRHLTMNTEAFF
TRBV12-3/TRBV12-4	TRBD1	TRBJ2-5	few	TGTGCCAGCAGTAGGGGACAGGGGACCCAGTACTTC	CASSRGQGTQYF
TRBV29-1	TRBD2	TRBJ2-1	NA	TGCAGCGCAGCTAGCGGGATGGACAATGAGCAGTTCTTC	CSAASGMDNEQFF
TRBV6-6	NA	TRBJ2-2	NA	TGTGCCAGCAGTTACTCGATGGGGCCCGGGGAGCTGTTTTTT	CASSYSMGPGELFF
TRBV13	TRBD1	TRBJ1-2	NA	TGTGCCAGCAGCTTACCCCAGAGGACAGGGGACTCGGGGGGCTACACCTTC	CASSLPQRTGDSGGYTF
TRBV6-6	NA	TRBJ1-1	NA	TGTGCCAGCAGTTACCGGGGGAGTATCGTTAACACTGAAGCTTTCTTT	CASSYRGSIVNTEAFF
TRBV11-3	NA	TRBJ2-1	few	TGTGCCAGCAGCTTGAACAAGCGCCAGTTCTTC	CASSLNKRQFF
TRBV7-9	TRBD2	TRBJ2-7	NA	TGTGCCAGCAGCGCTAGCGGGAGCAGTTCGGACGAGCAGTACTTC	CASSASGSSSDEQYF
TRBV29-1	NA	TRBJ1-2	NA	TGCAGCGTTTTGGGGGCGCTGGGCTACACCTTC	CSVLGALGYTF
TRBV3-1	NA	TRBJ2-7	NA	TGTGCCGGCAGCCAAGTCTACAGTTCCTACGAGCAGTACTTC	CAGSQVYSSYEQYF
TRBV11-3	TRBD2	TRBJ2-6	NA	TGTGCCAGCAGCTTACTAGCGGGTGCCAACGTCCTGACTTTC	CASSLLAGANVLTF
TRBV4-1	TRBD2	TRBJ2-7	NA	TGCGCCAGCAGCCCCACTAGCGGGGGGGCCGTCTACGAGCAGTACTTC	CASSPTSGGAVYEQYF
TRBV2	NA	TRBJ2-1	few	TGTGCCAGCAGTGCTGATAATGAGCAGTTCTTC	CASSADNEQFF
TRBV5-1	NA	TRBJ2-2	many	TGCGCCAGCAGCTCCCTCAATGGGAACACCGGGGAGCTGTTTTTT	CASSSLNGNTGELFF